This T cell receptor (beta chain) was found in a study of graft-versus-host responses after intestinal transplantation. The wider study: Every one of the recipients received anti-thymocyte globulin induction and afterwards took tacrolimus and steroids for around 3 years. Study-wide results and caveats: Investigators detected GvH clones in recipient marrow, with some emerging earlier in ileum or blood.

This clone showed up just a few times. Measured with immunoSEQ multiplex PCR; TCRdb has only the in-frame clones, and not every one. The repertoire consists of about 15,000 clones, with 30% to 40% occurring once and the leading ten covering roughly 3.7%. The sample consisted of alloreactive CD4+ T cells from a mixed lymphocyte reaction culture, taken before intestinal transplant. As for subset: CFSE-low proliferating T cells sorted from approximately six-day pre-transplant mixed lymphocyte reaction (GvH or HvG direction). The receptor comes from a human patient who received an intestinal transplant.

CDR3 residues: CAWSVGGPSETQYF. CDR3 in DNA: TGTGCCTGGAGTGTGGGAGGGCCCTCAGAGACCCAGTACTTC. V is TRBV30 and J is TRBJ2-5; TRBD2 matches 7 bases. The germline V gene has CDR1 GTSNPN and CDR2 SVGIG (reference sequence). The CDR3 loop spans 14 amino acids. Unmatched junction bases numbered 5, after V lost 0 bases and J lost 4 bases.